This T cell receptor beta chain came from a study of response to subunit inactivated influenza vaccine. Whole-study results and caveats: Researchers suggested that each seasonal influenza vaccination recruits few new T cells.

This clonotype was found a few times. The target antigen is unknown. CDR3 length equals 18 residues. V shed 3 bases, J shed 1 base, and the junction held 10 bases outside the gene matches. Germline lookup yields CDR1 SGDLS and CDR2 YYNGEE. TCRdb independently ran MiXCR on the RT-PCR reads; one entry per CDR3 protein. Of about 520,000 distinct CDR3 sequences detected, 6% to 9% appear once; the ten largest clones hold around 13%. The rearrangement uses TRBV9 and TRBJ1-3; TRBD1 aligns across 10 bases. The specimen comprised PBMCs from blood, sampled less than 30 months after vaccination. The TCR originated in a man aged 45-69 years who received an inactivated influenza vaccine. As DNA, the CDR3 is TGTGCCAGCAGCGGGGCCCCCCGGACAGGGGGGTCTGGAAACACCATATATTTT. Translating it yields CASSGAPRTGGSGNTIYF.